One and the same sample provided the 32 T cell receptor beta chains below, sequenced in a study of blood T cells in healthy people across ages. Using a J-beta primer mix together with a sample-barcoded 5' primer, a second PCR was run for about 6 to 12 cycles. TCRdb analysed the 5' RACE reads with MiXCR anew, one entry per CDR3 protein. Found here are over 750,000 distinct CDR3 sequences, roughly 25% of them singletons; the top ten hold more than 8%. The same sample was also used in a study of T cells of mothers and their children.

Sequenced: blood. The receptors shown here come from a boy younger than 18 in good health.

This clonotype has just a few counts. This chain links TRBV20-1 with TRBJ2-3; TRBD1 matches at 8 bases. Looked up from germline, CDR1 is DFQATT and CDR2 is SNEGSKA (reference sequence). V lost 7 bases to trimming and J lost 2 bases; unmatched junction nucleotides: 5. The length of the CDR3 is 13 residues. This chain's CDR3 is CSDRGEATDTQYF. CDR3 in DNA: TGCAGTGACAGGGGGGAAGCCACAGATACGCAGTATTTT.

Worth noting for this clonotype: At one end, the junction sequence differs from germline, possibly due to a read error. V and J are TRBV15 and TRBJ2-7, with TRBD1 matching 9 bases. Germline loops: CDR1 LNHNV, CDR2 YYDKDF (reference sequence). The CDR3 has 15 amino acids. In DNA form, the CDR3 reads TGTGCCACCAGCAGAGAGGGAACAGGGGGCTACGAGCAGTGCTTC. Translating gives CATSREGTGGYEQCF. Combining the CDR3 with reference TRBV15 and TRBJ2-7 gives the whole variable domain DAMVIQNPRYQVTQFGKPVTLSCSQTLNHNVMYWYQQKSSQAPKLLFHYYDKDFNNEADTPDNFQSRRPNTSFCFLDIRSPGLGDTAMYLCATSREGTGGYEQCFGPGTRLTVT.

The chain has TRBV21-1 and TRBJ2-5. TRBV21-1 is a pseudogene locus. This CDR3 is built from 13 residues. The CDR3 reads CASSKCRKGGRYF. In DNA, the CDR3 is TGTGCCAGCAGCAAATGTAGGAAGGGTGGAAGGTACTTC.

V gene TRBV20-1 combines with J gene TRBJ2-5; the D gene could be TRBD1 or TRBD2 (6 bases each). With 6 bases removed from V and 2 bases from J, the gap between germline ends came to 13 bases. The CDR3 is 13 residues long. The germline CDR1 and CDR2 sequences are DFQATT and SNEGSKA (reference sequence). The CDR3 region has the DNA TGCAGTGCGGTCGGGGGCTTTCAAGAGACCCAGTACTTC. Translation gives CSAVGGFQETQYF.

The chain recombines TRBV4-3 with TRBJ2-5; weak D call: TRBD2 (6 bases). The DNA end is more similar to TRBJ2-7, so the J call may be wrong. Germline V CDR1 and CDR2: LGHNA, YSLEER. This CDR3 comprises 16 residues. In DNA form, the CDR3 reads TGCGCCAGCAGCCAAGATCGTGATGGGGGGTACTACGAGCAGTACTTC. Encoded protein: CASSQDRDGGYYEQYF.

This clonotype was seen more than once but under ten times. The genes are TRBV5-1 and TRBJ2-7; D is unresolved. The V end lost 0 bases, the J end lost 5 bases, and 15 bases lay between the germline ends. The CDR3 is 15 amino acids. CDR1 and CDR2 (germline): SGHRS, YFSETQ. The CDR3, as DNA: TGCGCCAGCAGCTTGGACGGCGACGGATCAGACGAGCAGTACTTC. This encodes CASSLDGDGSDEQYF.

The chain couples TRBV5-1 to TRBJ1-2, with 7 positions matching TRBD1. The length of the CDR3 is 13 residues. Germline V gives CDR1 SGHRS, CDR2 YFSETQ. Trimming removed 5 bases from V and 4 bases from J; junction bases left unmatched: 5. Here the CDR3 reads CASSQGDGYGYTF. The CDR3, as DNA: TGCGCCAGCAGTCAGGGGGACGGCTATGGCTACACCTTC.

Here the CDR3 reads CASSVSWAQETENEQFF. The CDR3 nucleotides read TGTGCCAGCAGCGTAAGTTGGGCCCAAGAAACGGAAAATGAGCAGTTCTTC. The chain uses TRBV9 and TRBJ2-5, with D unclear. The better agreement between TRBJ2-1 and the DNA end casts doubt on the J call. This CDR3 region has 17 residues. Germline values: CDR1 SGDLS, CDR2 YYNGEE.

This clonotype has ten or more counts. The CDR3 DNA sequence: TGTGCCAGCAGCCTTCTCCGGACAGAGAGCACAGATACGCAGTATTTT. Translated, it gives CASSLLRTESTDTQYF. The chain couples TRBV3-1 to TRBJ2-3; weak D call: TRBD1 (6 bases). CDR1 LGHDT and CDR2 YNNKEL come from the germline V gene (reference sequence). The CDR3 has 16 residues. V lost 4 bases to trimming and J lost 0 bases, with 14 bases between them.

This clonotype has just a few counts. The chain recombines TRBV27 with TRBJ2-1; D might be TRBD1 or TRBD2, each matching 5 bases. V lost 6 bases to trimming and J lost 8 bases, with 23 bases between them. The CDR3 is 16 residues long. Looked up from germline, CDR1 is MNHEY and CDR2 is SMNVEV (reference sequence). CDR3 region: CASSSGPYHIGDEQFF. The CDR3 DNA sequence: TGTGCCAGCAGCAGCGGACCTTACCACATAGGGGATGAGCAGTTCTTC.

This clonotype was recorded only once. J is TRBJ2-7 and V is TRBV12-3 or TRBV12-4; D may be TRBD1 or TRBD2 (5 bases each). There are 13 residues in the CDR3. The V end was cut by 6 bases, the J end by 6 bases, with 15 bases between. The CDR3 loop reads CASSADPGLEQYF. CDR3 sequence (DNA): TGTGCCAGCAGCGCCGACCCGGGGCTCGAGCAGTACTTC.

Only a few counts were recorded for this clonotype. The chain is built from TRBV29-1 and TRBJ2-1; perhaps TRBD2 as D (7 bases). This CDR3 spans 11 amino acids. Germline values: CDR1 SQVTM, CDR2 ANQGSEA. Trimming removed 7 bases at V and 7 bases at J, with 11 bases between. CDR3 bases: TGCAGCGCCGCGGGGGCGAATGAGCAGTTCTTC. Translated: CSAAGANEQFF.

This clonotype showed up just a few times. V and J are TRBV7-9 and TRBJ2-6; the D is unclear. Trimming stripped 4 bases from V and 0 bases from J, with 7 bases between. Looked up from germline, CDR1 is SEHNR and CDR2 is FQNEAQ (reference sequence). There are 15 residues in the CDR3. The CDR3 DNA is TGTGCCAGCAGCTCCGGTCGCTCTGGGGCCAACGTCCTGACTTTC. Its translation is CASSSGRSGANVLTF.

V gene TRBV20-1 combines with J gene TRBJ2-7, with a possible D match to TRBD2 (6 bases). From germline, CDR1 is DFQATT and CDR2 SNEGSKA (reference sequence). The CDR3 contains 14 residues. The V gene lost 6 bases and the J gene lost 2 bases, with 17 bases spanning the gap. DNA for the CDR3: TGCAGTGCGCTCGCGGGGTCCCTTGCCTACGAGCAGTACTTC. Its protein product is CSALAGSLAYEQYF.

This clonotype was found a few times. The gene calls are TRBV28 and TRBJ2-5; tentatively, D is TRBD1 (5 bases). This CDR3 is built from 16 residues. The germline V gene encodes CDR1 MDHEN and CDR2 SYDVKM. V lost 1 base, J lost 1 base, and 13 bases lay in between. The CDR3 sequence: CASSLSRSTAQETQYF. CDR3 sequence (DNA): TGTGCCAGCAGTTTATCGCGCTCGACAGCCCAAGAGACCCAGTACTTC.

A few counts support this clonotype. The chain employs TRBV6-1 and TRBJ1-5, with TRBD1 identical over 7 bases. The germline gives CDR1 MNHNS, CDR2 SASEGT. V shed 4 bases and J 6 bases; nucleotides not matched to a gene: 6. The CDR3 is 14 amino acids. CDR3 sequence: CASSVMGQTQPQHF. As DNA, the CDR3 is TGTGCCAGCAGTGTAATGGGACAGACTCAGCCCCAGCATTTT.

The sample holds a few counts of this clonotype. The V gene is TRBV7-6, the J gene TRBJ2-7; maybe TRBD2 (5 bases). The germline CDR1 and CDR2 sequences are SGHVS and FNYEAQ. V was trimmed by 3 bases and J by 7 bases, leaving 13 bases between them. The CDR3 runs 13 residues. CDR3 amino acids: CASSFGKSGEQYF. DNA for the CDR3: TGTGCCAGCAGCTTTGGGAAATCGGGGGAGCAGTACTTC.

The genes are TRBV5-6 and TRBJ1-5; tentatively, D is TRBD1 (6 bases). There are 16 residues in the CDR3. The germline V and J ends were trimmed by 2 bases and 7 bases, with 19 bases remaining between them. Per germline, CDR1 SGHDT and CDR2 YYEEEE. The CDR3 protein is CASSFTNGRGAQPQHF. CDR3 bases: TGTGCCAGCAGCTTCACTAACGGCAGGGGTGCCCAGCCCCAGCATTTT.

The chain has TRBV13 and TRBJ2-3; 8 bases align to TRBD2. From germline, CDR1 is PRHDT and CDR2 FYEKMQ (reference sequence). V shed 1 base and J 5 bases; nucleotides not matched to a gene: 8. The CDR3 totals 16 residues. CDR3 in amino acids: CASSLALGGVKDTQYF. CDR3 sequence (DNA): TGTGCCAGCAGCTTAGCCCTCGGGGGGGTGAAAGATACGCAGTATTTT.

DNA for the CDR3: TGTGCCAGCAGTTTGGGGCAGGGAGAGTATGAAAAACTGTTTTTT. It is translated as CASSLGQGEYEKLFF. This chain links TRBV12-3 or TRBV12-4 with TRBJ1-4; maybe TRBD1 (5 bases). Trimming took 3 bases from V and 6 from J, leaving 14 bases between them. This CDR3 region has 15 residues.

This clonotype was observed at least ten times. The genes are TRBV5-1 and TRBJ2-5; D is undetermined. The CDR3 contains 13 residues. Between the trimmed V and J ends, which lost 0 bases and 5 bases, there was a span of 8 bases. CDR1 SGHRS and CDR2 YFSETQ come from the germline V gene. The CDR3, as DNA: TGCGCCAGCAGCTTGGTCCTGGGGGAGACCCAGTACTTC. This codes for CASSLVLGETQYF.

The chain has TRBV12-3 or TRBV12-4 and TRBJ1-3; 10 bases fit TRBD1. The length of the CDR3 is 16 residues. Trimming removed 3 bases from V and 3 bases from J; junction bases left unmatched: 5. The CDR3 is CASSLMTGGIGNTIYF. CDR3 bases: TGTGCCAGCAGTTTGATGACAGGGGGCATTGGAAACACCATATATTTT.

This chain joins TRBV7-9 and TRBJ2-5; D may be TRBD1 (6 bases). Trimming stripped 4 bases from V and 0 bases from J, with 12 bases between. The germline V gene encodes CDR1 SEHNR and CDR2 FQNEAQ (reference sequence). The CDR3 runs 15 residues. The CDR3 loop is CASSSRDKYQETQYF. CDR3 DNA sequence: TGTGCCAGCAGCTCCCGGGACAAGTACCAAGAGACCCAGTACTTC.

The rearrangement uses TRBV5-4 and TRBJ1-2; tentative D call: TRBD1 (5 bases). The germline V and J ends were trimmed by 6 bases and 3 bases, with 15 bases remaining between them. The CDR3 spans 14 residues. In germline, CDR1 is SGHNT, CDR2 YYREEE (reference sequence). The CDR3 coding sequence is TGTGCCAGCAAATTTACAGGAGCCTACTATGGCTACACCTTC. This translates into CASKFTGAYYGYTF.

The chain employs TRBV10-3 and TRBJ1-4, with TRBD1 identical over 10 bases. The ends lost 3 bases at V and 8 bases at J; junction bases unmatched: 6. The CDR3 is 15 residues long. CDR1 is ENHRY, CDR2 SYGVKD, per germline. The CDR3 is CAISERDRGGEKLFF. For the CDR3, the DNA is TGTGCCATCAGTGAACGGGACAGGGGAGGGGAAAAACTGTTTTTT.

The V gene is TRBV5-1, the J gene TRBJ2-5, with a weak D call TRBD1 (6 bases). V was clipped by 7 bases and J by 4 bases, with 17 bases between them. CDR1 and CDR2 (germline): SGHRS, YFSETQ. The CDR3 totals 14 residues. The CDR3 loop reads CASQTGSVLETQYF. The CDR3, as DNA: TGCGCCAGCCAAACAGGGAGCGTCTTAGAGACCCAGTACTTC. The whole variable domain, remainder taken from reference TRBV5-1 and TRBJ2-5, is KAGVTQTPRYLIKTRGQQVTLSCSPISGHRSVSWYQQTPGQGLQFLFEYFSETQRNKGNFPGRFSGRQFSNSRSEMNVSTLELGDSALYLCASQTGSVLETQYFGPGTRLLVL.

This sequence joins TRBV11-2 and TRBJ2-4; D possibly corresponds to TRBD2 (5 bases). Germline values: CDR1 SGHAT, CDR2 FQNNGV. This CDR3 contains 15 residues. V was shortened by 8 bases and J by 5 bases, with 19 bases between the two germline ends. The CDR3 region is CASLHVPPGENIQYF. CDR3 DNA sequence: TGTGCCAGCCTGCATGTCCCGCCCGGGGAAAACATTCAGTACTTC.

A few counts support this clonotype. The rearrangement links TRBV29-1 to TRBJ1-3; D remains ambiguous. V lost 4 bases and J lost 8, with 18 bases in between. The CDR3 runs 14 residues. In germline, CDR1 is SQVTM, CDR2 ANQGSEA. CDR3 coding DNA: TGCAGCGTTGTACAAGGAGTGGCTTTGGACACCATATATTTT. Its translation: CSVVQGVALDTIYF. Based on the CDR3 plus reference TRBV29-1 and TRBJ1-3, the full variable domain is SAVISQKPSRDICQRGTSLTIQCQVDSQVTMMFWYRQQPGQSLTLIATANQGSEATYESGFVIDKFPISRPNLTFSTLTVSNMSPEDSSIYLCSVVQGVALDTIYFGEGSWLTVV.

V gene TRBV29-1 combines with J gene TRBJ2-3, with a weak D call TRBD2 (6 bases). The germline V gene has CDR1 SQVTM and CDR2 ANQGSEA. The ends were cut back, 4 bases at V and 4 bases at J, with 12 bases in the middle. The CDR3 runs to 13 residues. CDR3 in amino acids: CSVGDWEADTQYF. The CDR3 region has the DNA TGCAGCGTTGGGGATTGGGAGGCAGATACGCAGTATTTT.

The chain is built from TRBV20-1 and TRBJ2-1; D unresolved. CDR1 is DFQATT and CDR2 is SNEGSKA in the germline V gene (reference sequence). The CDR3 spans 13 residues. The V end lost 3 bases, the J end lost 6 bases, and 12 bases lay between the germline ends. The CDR3, as DNA: TGCAGTGCTAGGGCACCTACTTCCAATGAGCAGTTCTTC. This encodes CSARAPTSNEQFF.

The V call is TRBV11-1, the J call TRBJ1-1; D is ambiguous. Germline V gives CDR1 SGHAT, CDR2 FQDESV (reference sequence). The CDR3 is 16 amino acids. V was clipped by 5 bases and J by 0 bases, with 16 bases between them. This CDR3 reads CASSDRADGMNTEAFF. CDR3 sequence (DNA): TGTGCCAGCAGCGACCGGGCCGACGGGATGAACACTGAAGCTTTCTTT.

This clonotype turned up a few times. V usage is TRBV7-2 and J usage is TRBJ1-1, with a possible D match to TRBD1 (5 bases). CDR3 length: 15 residues. V was shortened by 3 bases and J by 0 bases, with 11 bases between the two germline ends. The germline CDR1 and CDR2 sequences are SGHTA and FQGNSA. The CDR3 sequence is CASSFRRGVNTEAFF. In DNA form, the CDR3 reads TGTGCCAGCAGCTTTCGCCGAGGGGTGAACACTGAAGCTTTCTTT.